This TCR beta chain was identified in a study of vaccination and CD4 T cells after COVID-19. Turning to the study itself: SARS-CoV-2, HCoV-NL63, HCoV-OC43 and HCoV-229E supplied the overlapping spike peptides used to stimulate cells.

Worth noting for this clonotype: The target antigen is unknown.

The study sequenced cultured CD4+ T cell DNA using the Oncomine TCR Beta short-read assay. One entry per CDR3 protein results from TCRdb running MiXCR on the PCR reads. The repertoire holds about 9,100 distinct CDR3 sequences, with roughly a third as singletons. The treatment here: 10-day PBMC culture with coronavirus spike peptide pools or control peptides (ViraFEST assay). The collection of CD4+ T cells from the unexposed donor took place before the COVID-19 pandemic (2011-2018). Germline V CDR1 and CDR2: LNHNV, YYDKDF (reference sequence). The germline V and J ends were trimmed by 0 bases and 5 bases, with 4 bases remaining between them. This CDR3 comprises 12 residues.

The chain employs TRBV15 and TRBJ2-5, with D unresolved. What was sequenced was CD4+ T cells from blood, cultured in vitro. The sequence was collected from a human donor in good health. The CDR3 DNA is TGTGCCACCAGCAGAGACTTGGAGACCCAGTACTTC. Amino acid sequence: CATSRDLETQYF.